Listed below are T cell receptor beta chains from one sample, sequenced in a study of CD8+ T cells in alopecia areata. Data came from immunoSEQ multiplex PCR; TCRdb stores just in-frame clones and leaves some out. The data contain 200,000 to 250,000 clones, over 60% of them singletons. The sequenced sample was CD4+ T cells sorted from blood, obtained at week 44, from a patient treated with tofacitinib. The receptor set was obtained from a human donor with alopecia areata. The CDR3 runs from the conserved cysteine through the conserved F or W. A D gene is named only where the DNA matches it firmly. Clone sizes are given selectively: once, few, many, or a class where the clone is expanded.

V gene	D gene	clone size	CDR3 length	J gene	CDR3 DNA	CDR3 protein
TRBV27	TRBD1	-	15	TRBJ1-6	TGTGCCAGCAGGAAGGGACAGGGTAATAATTCACCCCTCCACTTT	CASRKGQGNNSPLHF
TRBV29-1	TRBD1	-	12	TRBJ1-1	TGCAGCGCCGACAGGGGGGTGACTGAAGCTTTCTTT	CSADRGVTEAFF
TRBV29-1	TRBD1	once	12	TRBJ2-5	TGCAGCGCAGGACAGGGAAGGGAGACCCAGTACTTC	CSAGQGRETQYF
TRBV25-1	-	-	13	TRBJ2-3	TGTGCCAGCAGCCGGGACTTCACAGATACGCAGTATTTT	CASSRDFTDTQYF
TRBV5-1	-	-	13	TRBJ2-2	TGCGCCAGCAGTCCACCTAACACCGGGGAGCTGTTTTTT	CASSPPNTGELFF
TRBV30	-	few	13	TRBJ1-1	TGTGCCTGGAGTGACGGTTCGAACACTGAAGCTTTCTTT	CAWSDGSNTEAFF
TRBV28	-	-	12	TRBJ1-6	TGTGCCAGCAGCTTGATTCATTCACCCCTCCACTTT	CASSLIHSPLHF
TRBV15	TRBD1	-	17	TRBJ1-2	TGTGCCACCAGCAGAGACCAAGCCAGGGGGCCCAACGGCGGCTACACCTTC	CATSRDQARGPNGGYTF
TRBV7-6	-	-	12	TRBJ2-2	TGTGCCAGCAGCTTACCCCCCGGGGAGCTGTTTTTT	CASSLPPGELFF
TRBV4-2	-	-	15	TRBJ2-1	TGTGCCAGCAGCCAAGAGGGCGGGCACCACAATGAGCAGTTCTTC	CASSQEGGHHNEQFF
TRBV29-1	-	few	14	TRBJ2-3	TGCAGTTTTTCGGCCCCGGGTGGTACAGATACGCAGTATTTT	CSFSAPGGTDTQYF
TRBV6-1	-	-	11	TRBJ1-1	TGTGCCAGCAGACAACTGGGAGAAGCTTTCTTT	CASRQLGEAFF
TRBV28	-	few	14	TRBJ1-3	TGTGCCAGCACAGGGGCCTATCTGGGAAACACCATATATTTT	CASTGAYLGNTIYF
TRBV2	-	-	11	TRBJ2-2	TGTGCCAGCAGTGGGGACGGGGAGCTGTTTTTT	CASSGDGELFF
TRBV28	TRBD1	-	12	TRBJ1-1	TGTGCCAGCGGACAGGGGAACACTGAAGCTTTCTTT	CASGQGNTEAFF
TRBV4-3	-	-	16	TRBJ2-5	TGCGCCAGCAGCCAAGAGGGAGTAAGGAGTGGAGAGACCCAGTACTTC	CASSQEGVRSGETQYF
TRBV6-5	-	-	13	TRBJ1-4	TGTGCCAGCAGCCCCCGAGCGAGCGAAAAACTGTTTTTT	CASSPRASEKLFF
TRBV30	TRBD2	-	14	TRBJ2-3	TGTGCCTGGAGTAAGCGGGGGGCTACAGATACGCAGTATTTT	CAWSKRGATDTQYF
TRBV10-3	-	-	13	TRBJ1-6	TGTGCCATCAGACAAATTTCCAATTCACCCCTCCACTTT	CAIRQISNSPLHF
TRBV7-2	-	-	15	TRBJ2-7	TGTGCCAGCAGCTTTGGGGGCGGACACCCCAGGGAGCAGTACTTC	CASSFGGGHPREQYF
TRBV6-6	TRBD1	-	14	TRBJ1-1	TGTGCCAGCCTGGGACAGAACATGAACACTGAAGCTTTCTTT	CASLGQNMNTEAFF
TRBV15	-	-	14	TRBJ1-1	TGTGCCACCAGCAGAGGATCGGACTCCTTTGAAGCTTTCTTT	CATSRGSDSFEAFF
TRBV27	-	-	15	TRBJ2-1	TGTGCCAGCAGTTTATTGACGGGGCCCAACAATGAGCAGTTCTTC	CASSLLTGPNNEQFF
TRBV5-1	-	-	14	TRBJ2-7	TGCGCCAGCAGCTTGCTGGGGCCCCCAGACGAGCAGTACTTC	CASSLLGPPDEQYF
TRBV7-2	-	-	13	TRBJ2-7	TGTGCCAGCAGCTTAGTCCGACTAGACGAGCAGTACTTC	CASSLVRLDEQYF
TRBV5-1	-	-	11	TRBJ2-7	TGCGCCAGCAGAAAGGACTACGAGCAGTACTTC	CASRKDYEQYF
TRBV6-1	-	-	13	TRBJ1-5	TGTGCCAGCGAGGTGGAGTGGAAACAGCCCCAGCATTTT	CASEVEWKQPQHF
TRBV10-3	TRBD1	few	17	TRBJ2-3	TGTGCCATCCGGCAAAAACCGGGACAGGAGAACACAGATACGCAGTATTTT	CAIRQKPGQENTDTQYF
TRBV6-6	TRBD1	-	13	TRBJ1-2	TGTGCCAGCAGTACCACGACAGGGAGAGGCTACACCTTC	CASSTTTGRGYTF
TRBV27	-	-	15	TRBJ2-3	TGTGCCAGCACCTCCCAGGGTCGGCTCACAGATACGCAGTATTTT	CASTSQGRLTDTQYF
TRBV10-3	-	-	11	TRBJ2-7	TGTGCCATAGGACAGACCTACGAGCAGTACTTC	CAIGQTYEQYF
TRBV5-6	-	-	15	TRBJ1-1	TGTGCCAGCAGCAAGAACAGGGCCCTGAACACTGAAGCTTTCTTT	CASSKNRALNTEAFF
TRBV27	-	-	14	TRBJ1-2	TGTGCCAGCAGTTCAACAGACTTCATCTATGGCTACACCTTC	CASSSTDFIYGYTF
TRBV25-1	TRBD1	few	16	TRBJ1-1	TGTGCCAGCAGTGATCGACCGGGACAGGGTCCCACTGAAGCTTTCTTT	CASSDRPGQGPTEAFF
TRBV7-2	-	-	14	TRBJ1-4	TGTGCCAGCAGCTGGACATTGTCTAATGAAAAACTGTTTTTT	CASSWTLSNEKLFF
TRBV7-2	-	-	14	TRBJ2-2	TGTGCCAGCAGCTTAGCTCCTCAGGCCGGGGAGCTGTTTTTT	CASSLAPQAGELFF
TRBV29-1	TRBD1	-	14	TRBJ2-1	TGCAGCGTTGGGACAGGGAGACTTTACAATGAGCAGTTCTTC	CSVGTGRLYNEQFF
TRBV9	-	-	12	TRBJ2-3	TGTGCCAGCAGGTCCGTCGCAGATACGCAGTATTTT	CASRSVADTQYF
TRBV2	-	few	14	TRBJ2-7	TGTGCCAGCAGTGAGTCCGGGATAGGGAACGAGCAGTACTTC	CASSESGIGNEQYF
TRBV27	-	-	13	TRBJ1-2	TGTGCCAGCAGTTTCGGAGGCGACTATGGCTACACCTTC	CASSFGGDYGYTF
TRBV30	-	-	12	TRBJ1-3	TGTGCCTGGGACAGGAATGGAAACACCATATATTTT	CAWDRNGNTIYF